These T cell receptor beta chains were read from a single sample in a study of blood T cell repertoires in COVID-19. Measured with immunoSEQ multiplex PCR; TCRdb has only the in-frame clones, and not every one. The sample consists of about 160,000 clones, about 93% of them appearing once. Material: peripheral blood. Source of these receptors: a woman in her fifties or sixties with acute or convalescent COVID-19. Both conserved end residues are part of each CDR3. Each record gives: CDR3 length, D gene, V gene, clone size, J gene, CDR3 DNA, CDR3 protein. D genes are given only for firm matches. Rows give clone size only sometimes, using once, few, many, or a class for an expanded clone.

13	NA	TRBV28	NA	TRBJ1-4	TGTGCCAGCAGTATCACATTGAATGAAAAACTGTTTTTT	CASSITLNEKLFF
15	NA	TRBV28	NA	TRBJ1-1	TGTGCCAGCAGTTTAGGGGGGGCCCTGAACACTGAAGCTTTCTTT	CASSLGGALNTEAFF
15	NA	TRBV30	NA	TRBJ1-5	TGTGCCTGGAGTCCAAGAGGGCCAAGGAATCAGCCCCAGCATTTT	CAWSPRGPRNQPQHF
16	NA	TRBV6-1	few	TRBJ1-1	TGTGCCAGCAGTGAATTCCTTGGGAGCATGAACACTGAAGCTTTCTTT	CASSEFLGSMNTEAFF
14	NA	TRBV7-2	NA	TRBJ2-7	TGTGCCAGCAGCTCCCCGCGGTTTCCCTACGAGCAGTACTTC	CASSSPRFPYEQYF
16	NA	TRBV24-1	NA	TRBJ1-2	TGTGCCACCAGTGAATTCCGGGAGCGGGCTAACTATGGCTACACCTTC	CATSEFRERANYGYTF
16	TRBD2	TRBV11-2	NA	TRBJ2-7	TGTGCCAGCAGCCGAAGATGGAGGGAGGGCTTTAACGAGCAGTACTTC	CASSRRWREGFNEQYF
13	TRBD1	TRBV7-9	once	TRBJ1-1	TGTGCCAGCACCCAGGGGGGGAACACTGAAGCTTTCTTT	CASTQGGNTEAFF
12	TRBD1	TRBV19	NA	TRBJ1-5	TGTGCCAGTAGTGACAGGGCTCAGCCCCAGCATTTT	CASSDRAQPQHF
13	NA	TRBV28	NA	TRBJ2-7	TGTGCCAGCAGTTTGGGCAGGGTCGGGGAGCAGTACTTC	CASSLGRVGEQYF
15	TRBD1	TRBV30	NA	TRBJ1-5	TGTGCCTGGAGAAGACAGGGGGCACGAAATCAGCCCCAGCATTTT	CAWRRQGARNQPQHF
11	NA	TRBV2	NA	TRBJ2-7	TGTGCCAGCAGTGAAAGGCTAGCGAAGTACTTC	CASSERLAKYF
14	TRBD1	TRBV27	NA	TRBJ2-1	TGTGCCAGCAGTTTTATCGCGGACAGGGCTGAGCAGTTCTTC	CASSFIADRAEQFF
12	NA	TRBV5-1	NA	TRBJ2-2	TGCGCCAGCACGCGAAACACCGGGGAGCTGTTTTTT	CASTRNTGELFF
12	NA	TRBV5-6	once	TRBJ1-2	TGTGCCAGCAGCTTGTGGACATTTGGCTACACCTTC	CASSLWTFGYTF
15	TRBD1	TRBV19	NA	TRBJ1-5	TGTGCCAGTAATACCGGGACAGAGGCGAATCAGCCCCAGCATTTT	CASNTGTEANQPQHF
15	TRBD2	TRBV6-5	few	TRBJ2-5	TGTGCCAGCAGGTCACTAGCGGGCCTCCAAGAGACCCAGTACTTC	CASRSLAGLQETQYF
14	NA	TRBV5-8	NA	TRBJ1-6	TGTGCCAGCAGCTTGGCCTCTGTTGTTTCACCCCTCCACTTT	CASSLASVVSPLHF
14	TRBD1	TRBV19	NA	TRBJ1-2	TGTGCCAGTAGGGTAGGGGGCCAAAACTATGGCTACACCTTC	CASRVGGQNYGYTF
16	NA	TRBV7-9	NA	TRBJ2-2	TGTGCCAGCAGCCCCCGGGACAACTATAACACCGGGGAGCTGTTTTTT	CASSPRDNYNTGELFF
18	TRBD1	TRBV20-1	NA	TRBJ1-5	TGCAGTGCTAGTTCCGGGACAGGGTCGTCGTGGAGCAATCAGCCCCAGCATTTT	CSASSGTGSSWSNQPQHF
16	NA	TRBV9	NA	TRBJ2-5	TGTGCCAGCAGCGTTGGGGACACCTCAACGGGGGAGACCCAGTACTTC	CASSVGDTSTGETQYF
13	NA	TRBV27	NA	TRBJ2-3	TGTGCCAGCAGTTGGGGCAGCACAGATACGCAGTATTTT	CASSWGSTDTQYF
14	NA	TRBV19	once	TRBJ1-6	TGTGCCAGTTCTAAAGACACCGGAAATTCACCCCTCCACTTT	CASSKDTGNSPLHF
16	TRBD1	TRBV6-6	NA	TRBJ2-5	TGTGCCAGCAAACGGGGACAGGGGTACTTACAAGAGACCCAGTACTTC	CASKRGQGYLQETQYF
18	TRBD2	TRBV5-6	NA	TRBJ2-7	TGTGCCAGCAGCATGCTTCCGGGACTAGCGGGAGGGGACTACGAGCAGTACTTC	CASSMLPGLAGGDYEQYF
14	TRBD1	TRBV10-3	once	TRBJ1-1	TGTGCCATCAGTGGCGGGACAGCGAACACTGAAGCTTTCTTT	CAISGGTANTEAFF
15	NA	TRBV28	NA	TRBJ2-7	TGTGCCAGCAGAGTTGGGTGGGCCGTTAGGAACGAGCAGTACTTC	CASRVGWAVRNEQYF
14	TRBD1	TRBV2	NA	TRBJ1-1	TGTGCCAGCCTCTATGGCAGGGGGCAATCTGAAGCTTTCTTT	CASLYGRGQSEAFF
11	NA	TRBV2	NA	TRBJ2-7	TGTGCCAGCAGTGACAACTACGAGCAGTACTTC	CASSDNYEQYF
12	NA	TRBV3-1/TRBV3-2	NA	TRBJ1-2	TGTGCCAGTCAGATGTCTAACTATGGCTACACCTTC	CASQMSNYGYTF
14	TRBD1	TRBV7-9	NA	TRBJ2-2	TGTGCCAGCAGCTTAGGGGACAGGGAGCGGGAGCTGTTTTTT	CASSLGDRERELFF
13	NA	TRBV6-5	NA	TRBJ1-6	TGTGCCAGCAGTTTCCAATATAATTCACCCCTCCACTTT	CASSFQYNSPLHF